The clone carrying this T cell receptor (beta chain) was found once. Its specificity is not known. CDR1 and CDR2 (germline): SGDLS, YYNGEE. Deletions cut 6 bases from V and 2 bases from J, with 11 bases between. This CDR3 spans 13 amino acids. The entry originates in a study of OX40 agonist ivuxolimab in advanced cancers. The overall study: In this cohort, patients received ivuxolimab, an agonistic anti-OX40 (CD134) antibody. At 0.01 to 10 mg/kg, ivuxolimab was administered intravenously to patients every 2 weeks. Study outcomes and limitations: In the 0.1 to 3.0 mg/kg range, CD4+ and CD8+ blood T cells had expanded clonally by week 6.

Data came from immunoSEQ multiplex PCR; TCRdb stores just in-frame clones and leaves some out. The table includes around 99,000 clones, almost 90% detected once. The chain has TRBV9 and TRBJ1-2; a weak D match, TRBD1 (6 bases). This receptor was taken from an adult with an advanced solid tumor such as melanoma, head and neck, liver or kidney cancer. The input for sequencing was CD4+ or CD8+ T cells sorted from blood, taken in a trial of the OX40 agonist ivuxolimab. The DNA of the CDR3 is TGTGCCAGCACCCTTACAGGGAACTATGGCTACACCTTC. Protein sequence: CASTLTGNYGYTF.